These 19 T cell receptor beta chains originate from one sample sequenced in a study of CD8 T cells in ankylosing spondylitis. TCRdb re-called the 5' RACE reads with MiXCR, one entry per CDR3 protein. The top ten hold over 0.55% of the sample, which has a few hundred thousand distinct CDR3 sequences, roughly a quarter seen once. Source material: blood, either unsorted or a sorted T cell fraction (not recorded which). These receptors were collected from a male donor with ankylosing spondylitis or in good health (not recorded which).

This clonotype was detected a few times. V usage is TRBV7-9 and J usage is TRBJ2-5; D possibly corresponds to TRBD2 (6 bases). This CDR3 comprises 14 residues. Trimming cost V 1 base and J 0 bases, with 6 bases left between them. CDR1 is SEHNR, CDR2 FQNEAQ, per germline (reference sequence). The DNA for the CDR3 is TGTGCCAGCAGCTTAGGGGACTACCAAGAGACCCAGTACTTC. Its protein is CASSLGDYQETQYF.

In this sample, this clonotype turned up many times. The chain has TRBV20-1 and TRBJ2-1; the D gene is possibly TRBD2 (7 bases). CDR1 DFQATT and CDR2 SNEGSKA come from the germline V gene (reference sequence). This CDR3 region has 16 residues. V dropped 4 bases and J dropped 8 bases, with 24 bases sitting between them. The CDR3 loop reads CSATGLGGGARYEQFF. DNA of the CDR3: TGCAGTGCTACGGGCCTGGGAGGGGGGGCCCGATATGAGCAGTTCTTC.

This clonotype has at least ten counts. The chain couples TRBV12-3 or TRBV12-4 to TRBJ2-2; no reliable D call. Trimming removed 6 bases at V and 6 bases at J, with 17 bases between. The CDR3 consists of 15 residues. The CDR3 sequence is CASSYLLTEAGELFF. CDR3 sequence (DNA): TGTGCCAGCAGCTACCTACTCACAGAGGCCGGGGAGCTGTTTTTT.

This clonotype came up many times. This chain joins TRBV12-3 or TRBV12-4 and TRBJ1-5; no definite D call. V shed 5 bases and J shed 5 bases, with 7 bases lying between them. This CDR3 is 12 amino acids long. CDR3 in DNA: TGTGCCAGCAGTCCGTATGATCAGCCCCAGCATTTT. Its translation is CASSPYDQPQHF.

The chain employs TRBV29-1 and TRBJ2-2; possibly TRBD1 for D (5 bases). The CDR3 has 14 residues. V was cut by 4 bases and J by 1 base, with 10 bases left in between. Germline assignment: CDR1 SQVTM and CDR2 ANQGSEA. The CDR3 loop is CSVGQGVNTGELFF. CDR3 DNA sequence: TGCAGCGTTGGGCAGGGTGTGAACACCGGGGAGCTGTTTTTT.

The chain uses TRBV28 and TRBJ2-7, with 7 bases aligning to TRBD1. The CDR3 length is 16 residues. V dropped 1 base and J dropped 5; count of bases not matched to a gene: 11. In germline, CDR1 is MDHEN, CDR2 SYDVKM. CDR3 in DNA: TGTGCCAGCAGTTTATTGTCTTCTGGACAGGTGCACGAGCAGTACTTC. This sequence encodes CASSLLSSGQVHEQYF.

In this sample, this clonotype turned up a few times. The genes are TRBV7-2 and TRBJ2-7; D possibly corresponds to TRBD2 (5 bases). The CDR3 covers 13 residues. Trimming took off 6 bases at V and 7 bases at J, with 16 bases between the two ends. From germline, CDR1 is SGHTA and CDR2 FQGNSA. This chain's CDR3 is CASREGPFEEQYF. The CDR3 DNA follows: TGTGCCAGCAGAGAGGGCCCTTTCGAGGAGCAGTACTTC. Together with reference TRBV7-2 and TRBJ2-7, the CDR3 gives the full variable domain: GAGVSQSPSNKVTEKGKDVELRCDPISGHTALYWYRQSLGQGLEFLIYFQGNSAPDKSGLPSDRFSAERTGGSVSTLTIQRTQQEDSAVYLCASREGPFEEQYFGPGTRLTVT.

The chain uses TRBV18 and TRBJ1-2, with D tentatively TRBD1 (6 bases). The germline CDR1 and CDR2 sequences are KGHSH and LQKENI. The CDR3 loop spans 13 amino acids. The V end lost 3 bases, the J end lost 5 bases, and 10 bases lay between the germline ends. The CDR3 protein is CASSPDSIYGYTF. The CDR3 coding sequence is TGTGCCAGCTCACCGGACAGCATATATGGCTACACCTTC.

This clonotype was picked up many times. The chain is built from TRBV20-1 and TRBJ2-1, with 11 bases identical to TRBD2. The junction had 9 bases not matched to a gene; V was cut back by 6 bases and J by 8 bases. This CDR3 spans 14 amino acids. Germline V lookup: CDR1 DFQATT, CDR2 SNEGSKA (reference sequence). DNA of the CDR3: TGCAGTGCCCAGCTAGCGGGGGGCGGGGATGAGCAGTTCTTC. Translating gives CSAQLAGGGDEQFF.

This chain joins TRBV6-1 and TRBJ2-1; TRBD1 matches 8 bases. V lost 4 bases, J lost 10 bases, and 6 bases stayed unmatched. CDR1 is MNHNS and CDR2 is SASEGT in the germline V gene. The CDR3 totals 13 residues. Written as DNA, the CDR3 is TGTGCCAGCAGTGTTCGGCAGGGGGCCGAGCAGTTCTTC. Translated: CASSVRQGAEQFF.

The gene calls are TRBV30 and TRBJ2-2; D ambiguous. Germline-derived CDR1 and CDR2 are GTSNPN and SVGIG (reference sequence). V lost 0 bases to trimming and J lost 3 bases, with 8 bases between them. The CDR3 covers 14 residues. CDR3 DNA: TGTGCCTGGAGTGTGGGCAGGCACACCGGGGAGCTGTTTTTT. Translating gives CAWSVGRHTGELFF.

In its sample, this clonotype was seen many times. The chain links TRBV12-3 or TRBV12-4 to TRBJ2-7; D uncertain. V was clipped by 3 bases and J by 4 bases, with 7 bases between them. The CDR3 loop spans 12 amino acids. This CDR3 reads CASSFGHYEQYF. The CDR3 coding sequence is TGTGCCAGCAGTTTCGGCCATTACGAGCAGTACTTC.

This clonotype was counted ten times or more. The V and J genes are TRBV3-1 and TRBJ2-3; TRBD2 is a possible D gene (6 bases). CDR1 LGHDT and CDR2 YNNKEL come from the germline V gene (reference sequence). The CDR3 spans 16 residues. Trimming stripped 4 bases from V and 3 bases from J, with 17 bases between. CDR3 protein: CASSPRRRVVTDTQYF. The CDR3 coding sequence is TGTGCCAGCAGCCCCCGGAGGAGGGTTGTGACAGATACGCAGTATTTT.

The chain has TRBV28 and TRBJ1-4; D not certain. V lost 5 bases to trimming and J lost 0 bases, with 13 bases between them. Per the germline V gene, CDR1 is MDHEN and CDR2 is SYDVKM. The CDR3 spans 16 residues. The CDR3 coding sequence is TGTGCCAGCAGTCCGATTGGAAGTGCAACTAATGAAAAACTGTTTTTT. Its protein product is CASSPIGSATNEKLFF.

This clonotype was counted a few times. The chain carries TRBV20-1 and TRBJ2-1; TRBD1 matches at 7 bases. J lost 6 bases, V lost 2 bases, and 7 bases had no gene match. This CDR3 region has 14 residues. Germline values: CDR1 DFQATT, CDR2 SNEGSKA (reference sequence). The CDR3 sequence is CSARSGQHFNEQFF. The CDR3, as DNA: TGCAGTGCTAGATCGGGACAGCACTTCAATGAGCAGTTCTTC.

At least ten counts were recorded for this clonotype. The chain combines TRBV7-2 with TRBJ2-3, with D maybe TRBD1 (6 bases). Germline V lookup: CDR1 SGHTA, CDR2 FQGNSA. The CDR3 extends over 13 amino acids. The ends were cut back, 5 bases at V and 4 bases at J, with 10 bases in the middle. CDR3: CASSNDRSDTQYF. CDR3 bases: TGTGCCAGCAGCAACGACAGGTCAGATACGCAGTATTTT.

The CDR3 loop is CASSYLGDTYEQYF. CDR3 nucleotide sequence: TGTGCCAGCAGTTACTTAGGCGATACCTACGAGCAGTACTTC. V is TRBV28 and J is TRBJ2-7; D is unclear. Trimming shortened V by 4 bases and J by 2 bases, and 12 bases separated the two germline ends. This CDR3 contains 14 residues. Germline V gene data show CDR1 as MDHEN and CDR2 as SYDVKM.

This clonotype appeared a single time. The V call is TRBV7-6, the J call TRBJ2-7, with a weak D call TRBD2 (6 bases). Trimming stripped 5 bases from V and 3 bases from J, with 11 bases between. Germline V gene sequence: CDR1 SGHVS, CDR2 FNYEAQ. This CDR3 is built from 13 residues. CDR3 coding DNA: TGTGCCAGCAGCCCGGGACTCCGCTACGAGCAGTACTTC. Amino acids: CASSPGLRYEQYF.

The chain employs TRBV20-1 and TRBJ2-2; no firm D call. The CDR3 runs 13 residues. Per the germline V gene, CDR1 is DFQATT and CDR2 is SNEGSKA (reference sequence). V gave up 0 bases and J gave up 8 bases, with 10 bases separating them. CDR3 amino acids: CSARDVVRGELFF. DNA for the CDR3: TGCAGTGCTAGAGATGTCGTTCGGGGGGAGCTGTTTTTT.